In its sample, the clone carrying this TCR beta chain was seen a few times. Its antigen is unknown. The data were taken from a study of cytomegalovirus exposure and HLA in healthy donors. Study-level information: Both the 100 to 150 validation repertoires and the approximately 620 first-cohort repertoires used the same platform, as reported by a later analysis.

Between the trimmed V and J ends, which lost 5 bases and 4 bases, there was a span of 8 bases. Germline CDR1 and CDR2: DFQATT and SNEGSKA (reference sequence). This CDR3 is 11 amino acids long. Study-wide results and limits: Among TCR beta chains, those listed as cytomegalovirus-associated numbered around 180. Cytomegalovirus status, reportedly, was diagnosed with high specificity and sensitivity by the classifier. Among TCR sequences, most were rare, though some public TCRs appeared in many donors.

Some clones are missing from TCRdb's copy, which holds only in-frame ones; the method was immunoSEQ multiplex PCR. The sample lists under 200,000 clones, 75% to 95% occurring once. The rearrangement uses TRBV20-1 and TRBJ1-1; D possibly corresponds to TRBD1 (5 bases). Sequenced: PBMCs. This receptor was obtained from a woman in her late teens or twenties in good health and CMV-seropositive. For the CDR3, the DNA is TGCAGTGCTGGCCAGGGCACTGAAGCTTTCTTT. Translated, it gives CSAGQGTEAFF.